Listed here are 10 T cell receptor beta chains from one sample, sequenced in a study of blood T cells in healthy people across ages. For the second PCR, which ran for about 6 to 11 cycles, a sample-barcoded 5' primer and a J-beta primer mix were used. TCRdb fed the 5' RACE reads into MiXCR, producing one record per CDR3 protein. Of fewer than 950,000 distinct CDR3 sequences in the sample, about 37% were seen once. The sample was blood. Receptors were obtained from a man between 18 and 29 years old in good health.

The chain is built from TRBV7-2 and TRBJ2-5, with unresolved D. The germline gives CDR1 SGHTA, CDR2 FQGNSA. The V gene lost 3 bases and the J gene lost 2 bases, with 7 bases spanning the gap. The CDR3 covers 13 residues. The CDR3 nucleotides read TGTGCCAGCAGCTTCCGCCGGCAAGAGACCCAGTACTTC. It yields the protein CASSFRRQETQYF.

This clonotype has a count of ten or more. The chain links TRBV3-1 to TRBJ2-7; D unresolved. The CDR3 spans 14 residues. Trimming took off 11 bases at V and 6 bases at J, with 23 bases between the two ends. CDR1 and CDR2 (germline): LGHDT, YNNKEL (reference sequence). The DNA for the CDR3 is TGTGCCCCCGAGGACCGTCCTCAACCTCTCGAGCAGTACTTC. Its translation: CAPEDRPQPLEQYF.

A word on this clonotype: This may stem from a read error, because a much larger clone lies one nucleotide away. V usage is TRBV6-5 and J usage is TRBJ2-3, with 7 bases fitting TRBD1. V lost 6 bases and J lost 4; bases outside the gene matches: 10. The CDR3 runs 15 residues. Germline-derived CDR1 and CDR2 are MNHEY and SVGAGI. In DNA, the CDR3 is TGTGCCAGCAGGGTAACAGGGGTTGACGCAGATACGCAGTATTTT. This codes for CASRVTGVDADTQYF.

The rearrangement uses TRBV7-2 and TRBJ1-1; perhaps TRBD1 as D (6 bases). The ends were cut back, 8 bases at V and 0 bases at J, with 13 bases in the middle. The CDR3 is made up of 14 amino acids. Germline V lookup: CDR1 SGHTA, CDR2 FQGNSA. The CDR3 nucleotides read TGTGCCAGCTTCGGGGGGCTGGTGAACACTGAAGCTTTCTTT. It codes for CASFGGLVNTEAFF.

The chain has TRBV4-1 and TRBJ2-5; unclear D gene. CDR3 length: 15 amino acids. V was clipped by 4 bases and J by 10 bases, with 22 bases between them. From germline, CDR1 is MGHRA and CDR2 YSYEKL. The CDR3 protein is CASSPEDGPIRGQYF. CDR3 nucleotide sequence: TGCGCCAGCAGCCCAGAAGACGGTCCAATTCGTGGCCAGTACTTC.

About this clonotype: A much larger clone lies one base from this, so it may be a read error. The chain combines TRBV4-3 with TRBJ2-1; no clear D gene. The CDR3 extends over 13 amino acids. Germline loops: CDR1 LGHNA, CDR2 YSLEER. The CDR3 DNA reads TGCGCCAGCAGCAAAGAGATTAGGGATGAGCAGTTCTTC. Encoded protein: CASSKEIRDEQFF.

This clonotype was counted at least ten times. The rearrangement uses TRBV20-1 and TRBJ2-1, with D maybe TRBD2 (6 bases). The CDR3 is 13 amino acids. Germline CDR1 and CDR2: DFQATT and SNEGSKA (reference sequence). V lost 0 bases, J lost 5 bases, and 8 bases lay in between. Here the CDR3 DNA reads TGCAGTGCTAGAGAAGGGAGGAACAATGAGCAGTTCTTC. Translated, it gives CSAREGRNNEQFF.

This sequence joins TRBV20-1 and TRBJ2-3, with 9 bases fitting TRBD1. The CDR3 is 13 amino acids. CDR1 is DFQATT, CDR2 SNEGSKA, per germline (reference sequence). V dropped 7 bases and J dropped 3; count of bases not matched to a gene: 5. CDR3 DNA sequence: TGCAGTGTTAAGGACAGGGGTACAGATACGCAGTATTTT. Translation gives CSVKDRGTDTQYF.

The sample holds many counts of this clonotype. The V gene is TRBV12-3 or TRBV12-4, the J gene TRBJ2-7, with D maybe TRBD1 (5 bases). This CDR3 has 14 amino acids. Trimming left V 6 bases short and J 2 bases short, with 14 bases between. CDR3 amino acids: CASSLRQGTYEQYF. The CDR3 DNA reads as TGTGCCAGCAGCTTACGGCAGGGAACCTACGAGCAGTACTTC.

Only a few counts were recorded for this clonotype. This rearrangement joins TRBV7-2 to TRBJ2-3; TRBD2 matches 14 bases. After removal of 5 bases from V and 3 bases from J, the junction contained 16 bases not matched to a gene. The V gene's germline CDR1 is SGHTA and CDR2 FQGNSA. The CDR3 length is 20 residues. In DNA form, the CDR3 reads TGTGCCAGCAGCCCAAGACTAGCGGGGGGGCCTGGCACTCGAACAGATACGCAGTATTTT. Translating it yields CASSPRLAGGPGTRTDTQYF.